This note documents a single T cell receptor beta chain sequence. Its antigen remains unknown. This sample was included in a study of cytomegalovirus exposure and HLA in healthy donors. Regarding the study as a whole: Presence/absence results assume similar sequencing depth per donor, which may not hold. Sequencing likely produced, as an artifact, a cluster of highly shared sequence variants. Later work associated fewer than 20,000 TCR beta sequences with HLA alleles at 0.05 false discovery rate. According to the study, 160 or so TCR beta chains were cytomegalovirus-associated.

Germline CDR1 reads MNHNS; CDR2 reads SASEGT. The CDR3 consists of 14 residues. V gave up 5 bases and J gave up 2 bases, with 13 bases separating them. This PCR relied on a set of 60 Vbeta primers and 13 Jbeta primers. The data were produced by immunoSEQ multiplex PCR, yet TCRdb's version contains in-frame clones alone and is incomplete. The sample consists of over 100,000 clones, 76% of them appearing once. The rearrangement links TRBV6-1 to TRBJ2-7; D may match TRBD1 or TRBD2 (5 bases each). Sequenced sample: PBMCs. The clonotype originates from a woman aged 35 to 49 in good health and CMV-seropositive. The CDR3 DNA reads TGTGCCAGCAGTAAAGAGGGGCTCACCTACGAGCAGTACTTC. Translation: CASSKEGLTYEQYF.